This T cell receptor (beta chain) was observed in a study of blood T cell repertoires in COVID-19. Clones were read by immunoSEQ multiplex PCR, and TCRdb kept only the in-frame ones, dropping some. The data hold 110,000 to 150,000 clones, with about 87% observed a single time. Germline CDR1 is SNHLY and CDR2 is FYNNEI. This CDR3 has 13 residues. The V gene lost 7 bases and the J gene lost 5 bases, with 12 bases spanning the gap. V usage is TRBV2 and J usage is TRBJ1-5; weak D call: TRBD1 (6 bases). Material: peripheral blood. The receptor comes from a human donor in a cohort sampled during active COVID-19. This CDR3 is CASNRAGDQPQHF. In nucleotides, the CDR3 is TGTGCCAGCAATAGGGCAGGGGATCAGCCCCAGCATTTT.